This TCR beta chain is drawn from a study of cytomegalovirus exposure and HLA in healthy donors. Likely unrecorded immune exposures existed in these nominally healthy donors. This CDR3 contains 17 residues. Trimming removed 3 bases from V and 5 bases from J, with 20 bases in between. Per germline, CDR1 SGHDT and CDR2 YYEEEE. The PCR had 60 Vbeta and 13 Jbeta primers. TCRdb's table, derived via immunoSEQ multiplex PCR, lists solely in-frame clones and lacks some. The profile shows approximately 170,000 clones, around 78% of them singletons. V and J are TRBV5-6 and TRBJ2-2, with D unclear. The sequenced sample was PBMCs. The TCR was taken from a woman in her 30s in good health and CMV-seropositive. The CDR3 region is CASSWLPSTGSTGELFF. CDR3 coding DNA: TGTGCCAGCAGCTGGCTCCCATCGACGGGTTCGACCGGGGAGCTGTTTTTT. The full variable domain, its missing parts supplied by reference TRBV5-6 and TRBJ2-2, is DAGVTQSPTHLIKTRGQQVTLRCSPKSGHDTVSWYQQALGQGPQFIFQYYEEEERQRGNFPDRFSGHQFPNYSSELNVNALLLGDSALYLCASSWLPSTGSTGELFFGEGSRLTVL.